The present T cell receptor beta chain was sequenced within a study of T cells in Graves' hyperthyroidism and ophthalmopathy. Overall study results and limits: A 13 V-J signature model discriminated ophthalmopathy versus stable hyperthyroidism.

Amplification of TCR beta CDR3 regions was performed using RNA transcripts as template. HTBI primers were employed in a first-round RT-PCR of the TCR CDR3. Each CDR3 protein gets one entry after TCRdb re-called the multiplex PCR reads with MiXCR. The sample has about 380,000 distinct CDR3 sequences; over 11% are singletons. In this sample, this clonotype turned up many times. What it recognizes is unknown. Trimming shortened V by 4 bases and J by 6 bases, and 12 bases separated the two germline ends. Germline CDR1 SNHLY, CDR2 FYNNEI. This CDR3 has 13 amino acids. Across 18 months, stable Graves' hyperthyroidism was marked by no progression to ophthalmopathy. Thyroid ultrasound, orbital computed tomography, clinical symptoms, and serum thyroxine and TRAb underpinned diagnoses. From more than 8 ml of fresh peripheral blood, PBMCs were isolated.

The specimen was blood. The gene calls are TRBV2 and TRBJ2-5, with D tentatively TRBD2 (6 bases). The TCR comes from a woman aged 55-70 years with Graves' hyperthyroidism. CDR3 amino acids: CASSALGGQTQYF. In nucleotides, the CDR3 is TGTGCCAGCAGTGCCCTCGGGGGACAGACCCAGTACTTC.